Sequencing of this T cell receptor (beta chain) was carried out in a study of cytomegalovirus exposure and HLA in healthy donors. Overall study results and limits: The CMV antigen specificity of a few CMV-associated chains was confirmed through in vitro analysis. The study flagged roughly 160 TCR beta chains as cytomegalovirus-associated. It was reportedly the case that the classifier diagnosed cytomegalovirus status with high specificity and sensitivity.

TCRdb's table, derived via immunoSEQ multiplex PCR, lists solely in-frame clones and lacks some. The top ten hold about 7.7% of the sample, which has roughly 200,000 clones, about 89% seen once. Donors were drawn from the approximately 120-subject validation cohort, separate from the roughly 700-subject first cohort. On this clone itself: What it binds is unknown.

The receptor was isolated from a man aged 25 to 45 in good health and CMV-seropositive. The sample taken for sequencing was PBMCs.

The CDR3 DNA reads as TGCGCCAGCAGCCGGGAGGGGGGCGCTGGGGCCAACGTCCTGACTTTC. It encodes CASSREGGAGANVLTF. The chain is built from TRBV5-1 and TRBJ2-6; TRBD2 matches 8 bases. This CDR3 region has 16 residues. The trim removed 4 bases at V and 2 bases at J, leaving 5 bases unmatched. Germline V gene data show CDR1 as SGHRS and CDR2 as YFSETQ.